This TCR beta chain is from a study of cytomegalovirus exposure and HLA in healthy donors. Findings of the study overall: An Asian-associated ancestry cluster reportedly showed fewer N-insertions than the approximately 660-donor mean in a later analysis.

The V end was cut by 4 bases, the J end by 2 bases, with 11 bases between. Germline assignment: CDR1 MDHEN and CDR2 SYDVKM. The length of the CDR3 is 14 residues. Both 60 Vbeta primers and 13 Jbeta primers went into the PCR. Assay used: immunoSEQ multiplex PCR; TCRdb lists only in-frame clones, some missing. This table has roughly 130,000 clones, about 78% appearing once. Comments on this clone: Its antigen is currently unknown.

The TCR sequence derives from a human donor in good health. The V call is TRBV28, the J call TRBJ2-5; TRBD2 is a possible D gene (5 bases). Input material: PBMCs. This chain's CDR3 is CASSSGLRQETQYF. The CDR3 bases are TGTGCCAGCAGTTCGGGGTTGAGGCAAGAGACCCAGTACTTC.